This passage covers 9 T cell receptor beta chains from one sample sequenced in a study of T cells in Graves' hyperthyroidism and ophthalmopathy. Regions amplified from RNA transcripts were the TCR beta CDR3 regions. First-round RT-PCR of the TCR CDR3 relied on the HTBI primer set. TCRdb re-called the multiplex PCR reads through MiXCR, storing one row per CDR3 protein. Among hundreds of thousands of distinct CDR3 sequences listed, nearly 20% were seen once. Sequenced input: blood. The source of these receptors is a man between 35 and 55 years old with Graves' ophthalmopathy.

This clonotype was found many times. J is TRBJ2-3 and V is TRBV5-1; TRBD2 is a possible D gene (5 bases). V lost 0 bases to trimming and J lost 3 bases, with 11 bases between them. The CDR3 covers 15 residues. Germline V gives CDR1 SGHRS, CDR2 YFSETQ. CDR3 loop: CASSLAGVSTDTQYF. The DNA for the CDR3 is TGCGCCAGCAGCTTGGCCGGGGTTTCGACAGATACGCAGTATTTT.

The chain joins TRBV6-1 to TRBJ2-3; 9 bases fit TRBD2. This CDR3 is 15 amino acids long. J gave up 4 bases and V 7 bases, and 9 bases lay outside the gene matches. Germline CDR1 and CDR2: MNHNS and SASEGT. This CDR3 is CASNTGTSRSDTQYF. The CDR3 DNA is TGTGCCAGCAACACTGGGACTAGCCGCTCAGATACGCAGTATTTT.

This clonotype was seen many times. The rearrangement joins TRBV7-8 to TRBJ2-7; 10 bases map to TRBD2. In germline, CDR1 is SGHVS, CDR2 FQNEAQ. The V and J ends lost 4 bases and 5 bases, in that order; junction bases with no gene match: 5. This CDR3 comprises 14 residues. CDR3 region: CASSSSGTSDEQYF. In DNA form, the CDR3 reads TGTGCCAGCAGCTCCTCCGGGACTAGCGACGAGCAGTACTTC.

The V and J genes are TRBV20-1 and TRBJ2-1; 11 bases align to TRBD2. Germline loops: CDR1 DFQATT, CDR2 SNEGSKA (reference sequence). Trimming took 3 bases from V and 0 from J; bases not matched to a gene: 13. CDR3 length: 19 amino acids. CDR3 nucleotides: TGCAGTGCTAGGGTACCCGGGACTAGCGGTCCTAGCTCCTACAATGAGCAGTTCTTC. This sequence encodes CSARVPGTSGPSSYNEQFF.

The genes are TRBV27 and TRBJ2-3, with D possibly matching TRBD2 (6 bases). The CDR3 is made up of 18 amino acids. The germline gives CDR1 MNHEY, CDR2 SMNVEV (reference sequence). V was clipped by 7 bases and J by 1 base, with 24 bases between them. CDR3 DNA: TGTGCCAGCAACCGAAACCCCCCCGGGACTCGCCGCACAGATACGCAGTATTTT. This gives the protein CASNRNPPGTRRTDTQYF.

CDR3 sequence: CSARGQLTDTQYF. Here the CDR3 DNA reads TGCAGTGCTAGAGGTCAACTCACAGATACGCAGTATTTT. The chain has TRBV20-1 and TRBJ2-3; D not resolved. CDR3 size: 13 residues. Germline V gives CDR1 DFQATT, CDR2 SNEGSKA (reference sequence). V lost 1 base and J lost 2, with 7 bases in between.

The table lists this clonotype with many counts. V and J are TRBV30 and TRBJ2-3, with unresolved D. The CDR3 length is 11 residues. Germline V gene sequence: CDR1 GTSNPN, CDR2 SVGIG (reference sequence). V dropped 1 base and J dropped 6 bases, with 5 bases sitting between them. CDR3 in amino acids: CAWSAPDTQYF. The CDR3 coding sequence is TGTGCCTGGAGTGCCCCGGATACGCAGTATTTT.

This clonotype was seen a handful of times. This chain joins TRBV29-1 and TRBJ2-1; 10 bases fit TRBD2. The ends lost 6 bases at V and 7 bases at J; junction bases unmatched: 18. Looked up from germline, CDR1 is SQVTM and CDR2 is ANQGSEA. This CDR3 comprises 17 residues. The chain's CDR3 is CSVKDILAGAFGNEQFF. The CDR3 coding sequence is TGCAGCGTAAAAGACATCCTAGCGGGGGCCTTTGGGAATGAGCAGTTCTTC.

This clonotype was seen more than once but under ten times. The gene calls are TRBV10-3 and TRBJ2-3, with TRBD2 matching over 9 bases. The length of the CDR3 is 16 residues. V lost 0 bases to trimming and J lost 2 bases; unmatched junction nucleotides: 3. CDR1 and CDR2 from the germline V gene are ENHRY and SYGVKD. The CDR3 DNA reads as TGTGCCATCAGTGAGTCTAGCGGGGGAGTCACAGATACGCAGTATTTT. Translating it yields CAISESSGGVTDTQYF.